This T cell receptor beta chain originates from a study of Ad26.COV2.S vaccination and SARS-CoV-2 variants. Study background: The donor was enrolled in the Ad26.COV2.S arm of the COV1001 trial. Once or twice, 56 days apart, Ad26.COV2.S was delivered intramuscularly. Study-wide results and caveats: Following vaccination, spike-specific CD8+ and CD4+ T cell responses reportedly exhibited substantial breadth.

From germline, CDR1 is SGHTA and CDR2 FQGNSA. The CDR3 runs to 13 residues. Deletions cut 1 base from V and 4 bases from J, with 7 bases between. Treatment specified: approximately 18 received Ad26.COV2.S at low or high dose, single or two shots; several received placebo; per-sample allocation not given. After the first vaccine or placebo injection, samples were drawn on day 63. Wuhan-strain SARS-CoV-2 spike was expressed by the Ad26 vector that made up the vaccine. Notes on this clone: What it binds is unknown. At the DNA level, this CDR3 is encoded by other sequences in the same sample as well.

The repertoire was sequenced with immunoSEQ multiplex PCR; TCRdb's copy has only in-frame clones and lacks some. Here the sample spans 350,000 to 550,000 clones, nearly 90% being singletons. The receptor was derived from a person between 18 and 60 years old who received the Ad26.COV2.S COVID-19 vaccine or a placebo. Sequences were derived from peripheral blood, sampled in a trial of Ad26.COV2.S vaccine versus placebo. The V and J genes are TRBV7-2 and TRBJ1-2; D is uncertain. CDR3 DNA: TGTGCCAGCAGCTTAGGCACCGGCTATGGCTACACCTTC. Translating gives CASSLGTGYGYTF.